These 5 T cell receptor beta chains were all obtained from the same sample, sequenced in a study of T cell responses to AZD1222 COVID-19 vaccine. Sequencing was performed with immunoSEQ multiplex PCR; in TCRdb, only in-frame clones are kept and a portion is missing. The sample contains about 42,000 clones, approximately 90% of which appear only once. This specimen consisted of peripheral blood, obtained 28 days after the second AZD1222 dose. The origin of the receptors is an adult who received the AZD1222 COVID-19 vaccine.

The rearrangement uses TRBV18 and TRBJ2-6; D possibly uses TRBD1 or TRBD2 (6 bases each). This CDR3 spans 16 amino acids. CDR1 is KGHSH, CDR2 LQKENI, per germline. Trimming took off 0 bases at V and 2 bases at J, with 8 bases between the two ends. The CDR3 spells CASSPPRGAGANVLTF. CDR3 bases: TGTGCCAGCTCACCACCGAGGGGGGCTGGGGCCAACGTCCTGACTTTC.

The chain carries TRBV19 and TRBJ2-3; 15 bases line up with TRBD2. Per the germline V gene, CDR1 is LNHDA and CDR2 is SQIVND (reference sequence). CDR3 length equals 17 residues. V dropped 4 bases and J dropped 4; count of bases not matched to a gene: 6. The CDR3 loop is CASSTPGLAGGADTQYF. The CDR3 bases are TGTGCCAGTAGTACGCCGGGACTAGCGGGAGGAGCAGATACGCAGTATTTT.

The chain employs TRBV18 and TRBJ2-7; D is ambiguous. Trimming stripped 3 bases from V and 5 bases from J, with 8 bases between. The CDR3 totals 12 residues. Germline V gene sequence: CDR1 KGHSH, CDR2 LQKENI. Here the CDR3 DNA reads TGTGCCAGCTCACCTCTTGGCCACGAGCAGTACTTC. It specifies CASSPLGHEQYF.

This clone appeared once. The rearrangement links TRBV6-5 to TRBJ1-5; D is ambiguous. Per the germline V gene, CDR1 is MNHEY and CDR2 is SVGAGI. The CDR3 has 13 amino acids. The V end was cut by 1 base, the J end by 7 bases, with 8 bases between. The CDR3 DNA is TGTGCCAGCAGTTACTACGCGGGCCAGCCCCAGCATTTT. Protein: CASSYYAGQPQHF.

This chain connects TRBV12-5 to TRBJ2-1, with 14 positions matching TRBD2. CDR1 is LGHNT, CDR2 FRNRAP, per germline. There are 19 residues in the CDR3. The junction had 13 bases not matched to a gene; V was cut back by 1 base and J by 8 bases. This chain's CDR3 is CASGLAPGLAGAQRDEQFF. The CDR3 bases are TGTGCTAGTGGTTTGGCCCCGGGACTAGCGGGGGCCCAACGGGATGAGCAGTTCTTC.